The present entry profiles one T cell receptor (beta chain) with its context. Which antigen it targets is not known. Qualities for individual bases were not recorded, and no much larger clone is one base off. These data originate in a study of OX40 agonist ivuxolimab in advanced cancers. In terms of the full investigation: Ivuxolimab was an agonistic, fully human IgG2 monoclonal antibody directed against OX40 (CD134), a costimulatory receptor. Intravenous ivuxolimab was administered to patients every 2 weeks at six dose levels: 0.01, 0.1, 0.3, 1.5, 3 and 10 mg/kg. Of the approximately 50 patients in dose escalation, approximately 20 had hepatocellular carcinoma, approximately 15 had melanoma, 9 had renal cell carcinoma and 9 had head and neck cancer. A male proportion of around 83% and a mean age of 60 years, ranging from 23 to 79, were recorded for the dose-escalation cohort. Patients were allowed to have had prior anti-PD-1, anti-PD-L1 or anti-CTLA-4 therapy, and roughly two fifths of the dose-escalation patients had been treated with checkpoint inhibitors. Three dose-escalation patients achieved partial responses, one with hepatocellular carcinoma and two with cutaneous melanoma. The purpose of peripheral TCRbeta sequencing was to test whether ivuxolimab changed TCR sequence diversity and led to clonal T-cell expansion. The paper reports the monotherapy dose-escalation portion (N of about 50 patients) of the phase I ivuxolimab trial. On the study overall, not on this receptor specifically: At doses of 0.1 to 3.0 mg/kg, clonal expansion of both CD4+ and CD8+ T cells in blood was seen between baseline and week 6. Low levels of normalized T-cell clonal expansion were also seen in some patients who did not respond. On average, CD8+ T cells showed more expanded clones than CD4+ T cells after ivuxolimab. In the 0.1-3.0 mg/kg groups, partial responders were among the patients with the lowest normalized peripheral clonal expansion, particularly in CD8+ T cells. Antigen specificity was not determined for the clonally expanded peripheral T cells.

For sequencing of the TCRbeta CDR3 region, genomic DNA was extracted from the sorted cells. TCRbeta CDR3 regions were sequenced using the immunoSEQ Assay. TCRdb re-hosts the immuneACCESS table, in-frame sequences only. Its copies lack some clones; in the studies checked, an unresolved V gene accounts for under half of them, and the cause for the rest is not known. The sample table lists over 150,000 clones, 85% to 95% of them with a count of one. The ten largest clones add up to about 0.31% of the sample. Patients with a history of autoimmune disease or receiving systemic immunosuppression were excluded from the trial. Peripheral blood for TCR sequencing was collected from all dose cohorts at baseline, on cycle 4 day 1, and on cycle 7 day 1. Samples were obtained from an open-label, multicenter, first-in-human phase I dose-escalation trial of ivuxolimab. The trial enrolled adults with locally advanced or metastatic head and neck squamous cell, hepatocellular, melanoma or renal cell carcinoma. Before TCR sequencing, CD4+ T cells and CD8+ T cells were sorted from peripheral blood as separate populations.

Specimen: CD4+ or CD8+ T cells sorted from blood, collected in a trial of the OX40 agonist ivuxolimab. This TCR came from an adult with an advanced solid tumor such as melanoma, head and neck, liver or kidney cancer.

The nucleotide sequence is given as TGTGCCAGCAGCTTACACATGAACACTGAAGCTTTCTTT. It translates as CASSLHMNTEAFF. The chain is made from TRBV7-9 and TRBJ1-1; the D gene lacks a confident call. V drops 2 bases and J drops 0 bases, leaving 4 bases in between. The CDR3 spans 13 residues, from the cysteine through the phenylalanine. The sequence is cut down to CDR3 DNA, 39 bases in frame from base 1. CDR1 and CDR2, looked up from the germline V gene (reference sequence), are SEHNR and FQNEAQ.